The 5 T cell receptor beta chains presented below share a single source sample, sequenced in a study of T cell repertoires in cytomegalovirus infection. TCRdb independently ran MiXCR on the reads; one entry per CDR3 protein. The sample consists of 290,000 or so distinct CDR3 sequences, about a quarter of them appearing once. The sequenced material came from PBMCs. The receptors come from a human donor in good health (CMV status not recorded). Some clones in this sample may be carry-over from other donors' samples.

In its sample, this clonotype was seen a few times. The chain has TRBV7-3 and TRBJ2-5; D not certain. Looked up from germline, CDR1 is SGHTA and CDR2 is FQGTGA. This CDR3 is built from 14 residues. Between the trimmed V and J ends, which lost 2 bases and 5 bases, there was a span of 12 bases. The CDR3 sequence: CASSLETATETQYF. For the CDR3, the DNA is TGTGCCAGCAGCTTAGAAACAGCCACGGAGACCCAGTACTTC.

Written as DNA, the CDR3 is TGTGCCAGCAGTCCCTCGGGGGGCGCTGGCAATCAGCCCCAGCATTTT. It specifies CASSPSGGAGNQPQHF. The gene calls are TRBV12-3 or TRBV12-4 and TRBJ1-5, with TRBD1 as a possible D gene (6 bases). Between the trimmed V and J ends, which lost 5 bases and 2 bases, there was a span of 16 bases. This CDR3 spans 16 amino acids.

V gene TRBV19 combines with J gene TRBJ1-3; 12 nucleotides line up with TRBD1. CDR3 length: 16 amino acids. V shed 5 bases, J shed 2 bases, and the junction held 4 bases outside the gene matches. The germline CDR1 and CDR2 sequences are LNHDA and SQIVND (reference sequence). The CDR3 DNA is TGTGCCAGTAGTCAGGGGACAGGGGGCACTGGAAACACCATATATTTT. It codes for CASSQGTGGTGNTIYF.

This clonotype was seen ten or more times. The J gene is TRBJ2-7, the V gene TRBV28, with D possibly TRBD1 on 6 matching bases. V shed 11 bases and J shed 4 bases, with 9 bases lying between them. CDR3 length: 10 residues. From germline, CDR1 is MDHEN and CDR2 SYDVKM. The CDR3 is CAAGVYEQYF. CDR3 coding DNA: TGTGCCGCAGGGGTTTACGAGCAGTACTTC. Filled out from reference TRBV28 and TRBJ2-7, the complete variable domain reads DVKVTQSSRYLVKRTGEKVFLECVQDMDHENMFWYRQDPGLGLRLIYFSYDVKMKEKGDIPEGYSVSREKKERFSLILESASTNQTSMYLCAAGVYEQYFGPGTRLTVT.

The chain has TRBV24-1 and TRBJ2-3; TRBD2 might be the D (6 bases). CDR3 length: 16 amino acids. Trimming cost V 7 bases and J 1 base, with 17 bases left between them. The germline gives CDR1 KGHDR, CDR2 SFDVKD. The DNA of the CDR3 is TGTGCCACCAGCCCCGGGGAGGTCGGGCGCACAGATACGCAGTATTTT. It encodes CATSPGEVGRTDTQYF.